A single sample gave rise to the 27 T cell receptor beta chains below, sequenced in a study of monozygotic twins with inflammatory bowel disease. TCRdb reprocessed the 5' RACE reads, with one entry per CDR3 protein and no DNA. The table lists approximately 420,000 distinct CDR3 sequences, with approximately 2.3% in the top ten. The sample taken for sequencing was blood. The source of these receptors is a human donor with ulcerative colitis or Crohn's disease, or a healthy co-twin of an affected twin (not recorded which).

The V and J genes are TRBV7-9 and TRBJ1-2; TCRdb's D call of TRBD1 is untestable without DNA. This CDR3 spans 15 amino acids. Germline V gene sequence: CDR1 SEHNR, CDR2 FQNEAQ (reference sequence). CDR3 in amino acids: CASSPRDSPDYGYTF.

The chain carries TRBV5-1 and TRBJ2-5; TCRdb proposes TRBD2, but this gene call is untestable without DNA. CDR1 SGHRS and CDR2 YFSETQ come from the germline V gene. The CDR3 runs 16 residues. CDR3 protein: CASSAGLAGVGETQYF.

V and J are TRBV4-2 and TRBJ2-1; with no DNA, the TCRdb D assignment of TRBD1 cannot be verified. This CDR3 spans 16 amino acids. Germline assignment: CDR1 LGHNA and CDR2 YNFKEQ. CDR3 protein: CASSQEGTNSYNEQFF.

The chain employs TRBV21-1 and TRBJ2-7; the TCRdb D gene call, TRBD1, has no DNA to confirm it. TRBV21-1 is a pseudogene locus. The CDR3 has 16 amino acids. The CDR3 reads CASSKAGQGIIHEQYF.

The rearrangement joins TRBV20-1 to TRBJ1-6; TCRdb's D call of TRBD1 is untestable without DNA. Germline-derived CDR1 and CDR2 are DFQATT and SNEGSKA (reference sequence). CDR3 length: 16 residues. The CDR3 spells CSATDGGQGANSPLHF.

The chain carries TRBV5-1 and TRBJ1-5; TCRdb's D call, TRBD1, is unchecked because there is no DNA. Germline V gene lookup returns CDR1 SGHRS and CDR2 YFSETQ. There are 15 residues in the CDR3. The CDR3 loop reads CASSAGTGANQPQHF.

V usage is TRBV6-5 and J usage is TRBJ2-5. Germline lookup yields CDR1 MNHEY and CDR2 SVGAGI. The CDR3 loop spans 14 amino acids. The CDR3 sequence is CASSYSGSQETQYF.

This chain connects TRBV20-1 to TRBJ1-2. This CDR3 has 11 amino acids. Per the germline V gene, CDR1 is DFQATT and CDR2 is SNEGSKA (reference sequence). The CDR3 is CSARHEGGYTF.

The rearrangement joins TRBV5-1 to TRBJ2-7; TCRdb's D call of TRBD1 is untestable without DNA. Germline-derived CDR1 and CDR2 are SGHRS and YFSETQ. The CDR3 contains 13 residues. The CDR3 reads CASSFGRPYEQYF.

This chain connects TRBV28 to TRBJ1-2; the TRBD1 assignment by TCRdb is unverifiable without DNA. The germline CDR1 and CDR2 sequences are MDHEN and SYDVKM. The CDR3 contains 15 residues. CDR3 sequence: CASRFSGQGVRGYTF.

The chain recombines TRBV30 with TRBJ1-2. The CDR3 length is 14 residues. Germline loops: CDR1 GTSNPN, CDR2 SVGIG (reference sequence). The CDR3 sequence: CAWSVRQESYGYTF.

The chain is built from TRBV20-1 and TRBJ1-5. Germline V CDR1 and CDR2: DFQATT, SNEGSKA (reference sequence). The CDR3 has 13 residues. CDR3 region: CSVQDGSNQPQHF.

The chain uses TRBV3-1 and TRBJ2-7; the D call from TCRdb, TRBD1, cannot be confirmed without DNA. Per germline, CDR1 LGHDT and CDR2 YNNKEL (reference sequence). The CDR3 totals 14 residues. This chain's CDR3 is CASLLGQESYEQYF.

The CDR3 is CASSSAVNTGELFF. J is TRBJ2-2 and V is TRBV19. CDR1 is LNHDA, CDR2 SQIVND, per germline (reference sequence). The CDR3 has 14 amino acids.

J is TRBJ2-1 and V is TRBV29-1; TCRdb's D call of TRBD2 is untestable without DNA. This CDR3 comprises 18 residues. Germline loops: CDR1 SQVTM, CDR2 ANQGSEA. CDR3 region: CSVGEGSSGTSSYNEQFF.

V is TRBV5-4 and J is TRBJ2-1; as DNA is missing, the TRBD2 call by TCRdb cannot be tested. Germline lookup yields CDR1 SGHNT and CDR2 YYREEE (reference sequence). This CDR3 has 17 residues. The CDR3 here is CASSLGGFAGGNNEQFF. The whole variable domain, remainder taken from reference TRBV5-4 and TRBJ2-1, is ETGVTQSPTHLIKTRGQQVTLRCSSQSGHNTVSWYQQALGQGPQFIFQYYREEENGRGNFPPRFSGLQFPNYSSELNVNALELDDSALYLCASSLGGFAGGNNEQFFGPGTRLTVL.

The chain combines TRBV7-2 with TRBJ2-1. The germline V gene has CDR1 SGHTA and CDR2 FQGNSA. The CDR3 loop spans 14 amino acids. The CDR3 is CASTRTRSVDEQFF.

The rearrangement uses TRBV4-3 and TRBJ2-5. Germline CDR1 and CDR2: LGHNA and YSLEER. The CDR3 has 15 amino acids. CDR3 sequence: CASSQVQGLRETQYF.

The chain links TRBV5-1 to TRBJ1-1; TCRdb reports TRBD1, a call that lacks DNA to check it against. This CDR3 is built from 15 residues. CDR1 and CDR2 from the germline V gene are SGHRS and YFSETQ. CDR3 region: CASSSVTRQYTEAFF.

This chain connects TRBV4-1 to TRBJ2-3; without DNA, the TCRdb call of TRBD2 cannot be checked. The CDR3 contains 22 residues. Germline V gene lookup returns CDR1 MGHRA and CDR2 YSYEKL. CDR3 sequence reads: CASSQDLGTPARLAGGTDTQYF.

CDR3: CASSYSENTEAFF. The V call is TRBV6-5, the J call TRBJ1-1. CDR3 length: 13 residues. The germline gives CDR1 MNHEY, CDR2 SVGAGI.

This sequence joins TRBV4-1 and TRBJ1-1. Germline V CDR1 and CDR2: MGHRA, YSYEKL. The length of the CDR3 is 13 residues. The chain's CDR3 is CASSQAQLTEAFF.

The chain links TRBV12-3 or TRBV12-4 to TRBJ2-6. The CDR3 length is 13 residues. This chain's CDR3 is CASRFIGANVLTF.

This chain joins TRBV12-3 or TRBV12-4 and TRBJ2-5; no DNA is available, so the TRBD2 call from TCRdb remains unchecked. The CDR3 consists of 15 residues. CDR3 amino acids: CASSLIVERGQTQYF.

This sequence joins TRBV12-3 or TRBV12-4 and TRBJ2-4; no DNA is available, so the TRBD1 call from TCRdb remains unchecked. This CDR3 contains 14 residues. CDR3: CASSLAGQGNMQYF.

V is TRBV5-1 and J is TRBJ2-3; TCRdb's D call, TRBD2, is unchecked because there is no DNA. Germline values: CDR1 SGHRS, CDR2 YFSETQ. The CDR3 runs 16 residues. The CDR3: CASSVGLAGGIDTQYF.

The V gene is TRBV5-1, the J gene TRBJ2-2; TCRdb calls TRBD1, which cannot be checked without DNA. Germline-derived CDR1 and CDR2 are SGHRS and YFSETQ. This CDR3 region has 17 residues. The CDR3 sequence is CASSLGLRQTNTGELFF.